This paragraph covers one T cell receptor (beta chain) sequence. Its antigen remains unidentified. This entry is derived from a study of T-cell reconstitution after alpha-beta-depleted transplantation in children. Study outcomes and limitations: At one year after transplant, newly produced T cells mostly accounted for T-cell counts and diversity.

This sample's TCRbeta library carried unique molecular identifier barcodes. TCRdb ran MiXCR on the PCR reads and lists one entry per CDR3 protein. Here the sample spans about 980,000 distinct CDR3 sequences, 25% to 30% being singletons. CDR1 is SGHTA, CDR2 FQGNSA, per germline. The V end was cut by 0 bases, the J end by 3 bases, with 15 bases between. The CDR3 runs to 16 residues. Material: PBMCs, mostly from graft donor cells, obtained 360 days after TCRalphabeta/CD19-depleted stem cell transplant. The TCR was taken from a boy under two years old who had a stem cell transplant for SCID, so the T cells may come from the graft donor. The chain employs TRBV7-2 and TRBJ2-7; TRBD1 is a possible D gene (6 bases). CDR3 DNA: TGTGCCAGCAGCTTAGCTTCTCCAGGGGAGAACTACGAGCAGTACTTC. It is translated as CASSLASPGENYEQYF.